This T cell receptor beta chain was identified in a study of blood T cell repertoires in COVID-19. Study overall: Samples taken during acute and convalescent COVID-19 were collected in the United States, Italy and Spain. T cells, B-cell-depleted T cells, or PBMCs provided the cDNA or gDNA that served as material.

The CDR3 contains 12 residues. Germline values: CDR1 MNHEY, CDR2 SMNVEV (reference sequence). Trimming shortened V by 10 bases and J by 5 bases, and 14 bases separated the two germline ends. Methods used by the authors: Estimates of nucleated cell counts were drawn from the amplification of reference gene primers. Assay used: immunoSEQ multiplex PCR; TCRdb lists only in-frame clones, some missing. That table furnishes V, J and clone size, whereas the DNA furnished D and trimming. Among just under 65,000 clones listed, more than 70% were seen once. V and J are TRBV27 and TRBJ1-1; D unresolved. Sequencing was carried out using peripheral blood. This clonotype was sampled from a human donor in a cohort sampled during active COVID-19. Here the CDR3 reads CATRRAGTEAFF. In DNA form, the CDR3 reads TGTGCCACCCGTAGAGCCGGGACTGAAGCTTTCTTT.